The rows below give T cell receptor beta chains drawn from one sample of a study of patients and donors after allogeneic stem cell transplantation. TCRdb re-called the RT-PCR reads with MiXCR, one entry per CDR3 protein. This sample carries 920,000 or so distinct CDR3 sequences, over 15% of them seen once, and the ten largest clones take roughly 6.4%. Specimen: blood, either unsorted or a sorted T cell fraction (not recorded which). These receptors all stem from a human donor who was either an allogeneic HSCT recipient or a stem cell or donor lymphocyte infusion donor (not recorded which). It is not recorded whose cells these are; they may come from a transplant donor. Both conserved end residues are part of each CDR3. D genes are given only for firm matches. Clone size is shown for a subset of rows, as once, few, many or a class of expanded clone.

j_call	clone_size	v_call	d_call	cdr3_aa	cdr3_nt
TRBJ2-1	.	TRBV5-1	TRBD2	CASSQQTSGRFGNEQFF	TGCGCCAGCAGCCAACAGACTAGCGGGAGGTTTGGTAATGAGCAGTTCTTC
TRBJ1-1	.	TRBV5-1	.	CASSLNRRGLNTEAFF	TGCGCCAGCAGCTTGAACCGCCGGGGGCTTAACACTGAAGCTTTCTTT
TRBJ1-4	.	TRBV12-3/TRBV12-4	TRBD1	CASTVRAGGDIWEKLFF	TGTGCCAGCACCGTGAGGGCAGGGGGCGATATTTGGGAAAAACTGTTTTTT
TRBJ2-1	.	TRBV5-1	TRBD2	CASSSPTSGSLNEQFF	TGCGCCAGCAGCTCCCCGACTAGCGGGAGTTTGAATGAGCAGTTCTTC
TRBJ2-3	few	TRBV4-2	.	CASSQRGPPNRDTQYF	TGTGCCAGCAGCCAGCGGGGGCCACCGAATAGAGATACGCAGTATTTT
TRBJ1-6	.	TRBV20-1	.	CSATTDRYNSPLHF	TGCAGTGCTACCACGGACAGATATAATTCACCCCTCCACTTT
TRBJ1-5	.	TRBV6-2/TRBV6-3	.	CASSYDTEDQPQHF	TGTGCCAGCAGCTATGACACCGAAGATCAGCCCCAGCATTTT
TRBJ1-2	.	TRBV5-1	.	CASSNHSQTDNYGYTF	TGCGCCAGCAGCAATCACAGCCAGACTGATAACTATGGCTACACCTTC
TRBJ1-5	.	TRBV7-8	.	CASSQHRELRQPQHF	TGTGCCAGCAGCCAACACAGAGAGTTAAGACAGCCCCAGCATTTT
TRBJ2-1	.	TRBV5-8	.	CASSTDRVYNEQFF	TGTGCCAGCAGCACGGACAGAGTATACAATGAGCAGTTCTTC